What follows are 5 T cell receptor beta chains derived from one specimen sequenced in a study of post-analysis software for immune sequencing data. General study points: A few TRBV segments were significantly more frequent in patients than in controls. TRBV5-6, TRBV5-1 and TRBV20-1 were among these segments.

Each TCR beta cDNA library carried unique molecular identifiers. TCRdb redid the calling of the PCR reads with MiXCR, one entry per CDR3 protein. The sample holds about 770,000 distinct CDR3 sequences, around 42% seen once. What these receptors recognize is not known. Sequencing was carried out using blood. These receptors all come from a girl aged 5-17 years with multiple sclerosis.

This CDR3 reads CASSKGLVDYNEQFF. CDR3 DNA: TGTGCCAGCAGCAAGGGACTAGTCGATTACAATGAGCAGTTCTTC. The rearrangement joins TRBV9 to TRBJ2-1; TRBD2 matches at 8 bases. This CDR3 is built from 15 residues. Trimming removed 4 bases from V and 4 bases from J; junction bases left unmatched: 7. CDR1 and CDR2 (germline): SGDLS, YYNGEE. Full variable domain (missing parts from reference TRBV9 and TRBJ2-1): DSGVTQTPKHLITATGQRVTLRCSPRSGDLSVYWYQQSLDQGLQFLIQYYNGEERAKGNILERFSAQQFPDLHSELNLSSLELGDSALYFCASSKGLVDYNEQFFGPGTRLTVL.

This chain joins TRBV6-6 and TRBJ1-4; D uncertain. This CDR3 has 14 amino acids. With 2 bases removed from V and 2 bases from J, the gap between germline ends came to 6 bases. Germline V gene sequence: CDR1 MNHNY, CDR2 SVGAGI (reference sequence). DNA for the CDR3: TGTGCCAGCAGTTACGGCAGGACTAATGAAAAACTGTTTTTT. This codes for CASSYGRTNEKLFF.

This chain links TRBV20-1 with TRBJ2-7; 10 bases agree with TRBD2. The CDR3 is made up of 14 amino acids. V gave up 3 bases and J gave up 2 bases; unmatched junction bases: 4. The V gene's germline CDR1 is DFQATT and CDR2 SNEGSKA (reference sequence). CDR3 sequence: CSASISGRAYEQYF. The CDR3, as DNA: TGCAGTGCTAGTATAAGCGGGAGGGCCTACGAGCAGTACTTC.

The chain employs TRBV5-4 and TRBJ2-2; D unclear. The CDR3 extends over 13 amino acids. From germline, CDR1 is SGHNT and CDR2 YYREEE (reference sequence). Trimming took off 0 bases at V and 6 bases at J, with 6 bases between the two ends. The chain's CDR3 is CASSLEAAGELFF. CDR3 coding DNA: TGTGCCAGCAGCTTGGAGGCGGCCGGGGAGCTGTTTTTT.

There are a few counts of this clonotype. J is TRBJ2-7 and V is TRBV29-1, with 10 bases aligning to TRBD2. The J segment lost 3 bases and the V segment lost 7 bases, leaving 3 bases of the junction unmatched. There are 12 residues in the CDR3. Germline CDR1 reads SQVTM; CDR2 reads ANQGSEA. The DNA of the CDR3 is TGCAGCGCTTGGACTAGCGGCTACGAGCAGTACTTC. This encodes CSAWTSGYEQYF.